This T cell receptor (beta chain) was recovered during a study of CD4 T cells in relation to SARS-CoV-2 and coronaviruses. About the study: The negative reference was HIV-1 Nef peptide pool or peptide-free culture. The restricting HLA molecule for shared crossreactive spike epitopes was mapped.

CD4+ T cells from unexposed donors were obtained before the COVID-19 pandemic (2011-2018). CD4+ T cells were isolated from the cells after 10 days of culture. Half the medium was replaced with IL-2 medium on days 3 and 7. Sequencing was performed with immunoSEQ multiplex PCR; in TCRdb, only in-frame clones are kept and a portion is missing. This sample has 20,000 to 25,000 clones, with less than 75% found just once. This clone was seen a handful of times. No antigen is known for it. Study observations and caveats: This crossreactivity analysis covered spike protein alone, no other viral proteins.

The origin of this receptor is a human donor in good health. The sample taken for sequencing was CD4+ T cells from PBMCs, cultured in vitro.

The CDR3 bases are TGTGCCAGCAACTCAGCGGGGGGGCCGAGGGGCGAGCAGTACTTC. Translation: CASNSAGGPRGEQYF. The V call is TRBV2, the J call TRBJ2-7; 10 nucleotides align to TRBD2. Germline assignment: CDR1 SNHLY and CDR2 FYNNEI. With 7 bases clipped from V and 6 bases from J, the junction kept 12 bases outside the gene matches. The CDR3 has 15 amino acids.